The next 31 T cell receptor beta chains were all read from a single sample in a study of blood T cell repertoires in COVID-19. Using immunoSEQ multiplex PCR, the repertoire was profiled, and TCRdb retains in-frame clones only, with some absent. The profile shows about 270,000 clones, around 85% of them singletons. The sequenced sample consisted of PBMCs or T cells enriched from blood (not recorded which). The receptors were gathered from a woman in her 50s with acute COVID-19.

The rearrangement joins TRBV7-2 to TRBJ1-1, with a possible D match to TRBD1 (6 bases). V lost 6 bases, J lost 4 bases, and 9 bases lay in between. Germline V CDR1 and CDR2: SGHTA, FQGNSA. This CDR3 has 12 residues. The CDR3 is CASRVGGTEAFF. CDR3 nucleotide sequence: TGTGCCAGCAGGGTAGGGGGCACTGAAGCTTTCTTT.

The CDR3 sequence: CASSLGSPNYGYTF. CDR3 in DNA: TGTGCCAGCAGCTTGGGCAGCCCTAACTATGGCTACACCTTC. The V gene is TRBV7-9, the J gene TRBJ1-2; no clear D gene. Trimming removed 3 bases at V and 0 bases at J, with 8 bases between. Germline lookup yields CDR1 SEHNR and CDR2 FQNEAQ (reference sequence). CDR3 length: 14 amino acids. Variable domain in full (rest from reference TRBV7-9 and TRBJ1-2): DTGVSQNPRHKITKRGQNVTFRCDPISEHNRLYWYRQTLGQGPEFLTYFQNEAQLEKSRLLSDRFSAERPKGSFSTLEIQRTEQGDSAMYLCASSLGSPNYGYTFGSGTRLTVV.

This clone was seen only once. V usage is TRBV7-2 and J usage is TRBJ1-6, with a tentative D call TRBD1 (6 bases). Deletions cut 5 bases from V and 0 bases from J, with 20 bases between. CDR3 length equals 19 residues. Germline V lookup: CDR1 SGHTA, CDR2 FQGNSA. This CDR3 is CASSTYPPGASSYNSPLHF. The CDR3 nucleotides read TGTGCCAGCAGCACATACCCACCAGGGGCAAGCTCCTATAATTCACCCCTCCACTTT.

The chain employs TRBV3-1 (or the pseudogene TRBV3-2) and TRBJ2-2; D may be TRBD1 (6 bases). The CDR3 totals 15 residues. The ends were cut back, 1 base at V and 1 base at J, with 7 bases in the middle. Looked up from germline, CDR1 is LGHDT and CDR2 is YNNKEL (reference sequence). The CDR3 reads CASSQVTGNTGELFF. For the CDR3, the DNA is TGTGCCAGCAGCCAAGTGACAGGGAACACCGGGGAGCTGTTTTTT.

The chain is built from TRBV7-9 and TRBJ2-7; D may be TRBD1 (5 bases). The length of the CDR3 is 13 residues. With 4 bases removed from V and 7 bases from J, the gap between germline ends came to 14 bases. Germline lookup yields CDR1 SEHNR and CDR2 FQNEAQ (reference sequence). The CDR3 bases are TGTGCCAGCAGCTCGTCAGGGTCTGGAGAGCAGTACTTC. Translated: CASSSSGSGEQYF.

This chain joins TRBV5-1 and TRBJ2-1, with D perhaps matching TRBD1 (6 bases). Germline V CDR1 and CDR2: SGHRS, YFSETQ. The germline V and J ends were trimmed by 0 bases and 1 base, with 11 bases remaining between them. The CDR3 consists of 16 residues. Written as DNA, the CDR3 is TGCGCCAGCAGCTTGGCGAGACAGGCTTCCTACAATGAGCAGTTCTTC. Its translation: CASSLARQASYNEQFF.

The chain uses TRBV7-6 and TRBJ1-3; D perhaps matches TRBD1 (6 bases). This CDR3 is 16 amino acids long. Germline assignment: CDR1 SGHVS and CDR2 FNYEAQ. Trimming took off 1 base at V and 0 bases at J, with 10 bases between the two ends. CDR3 in amino acids: CASSLGGGGSGNTIYF. The DNA for the CDR3 is TGTGCCAGCAGCTTAGGGGGAGGGGGCTCTGGAAACACCATATATTTT.

The chain recombines TRBV4-1 with TRBJ2-5, with a tentative D call TRBD2 (6 bases). The CDR3 is made up of 16 amino acids. From germline, CDR1 is MGHRA and CDR2 YSYEKL. Trimming removed 0 bases at V and 5 bases at J, with 16 bases between. The CDR3 DNA sequence: TGCGCCAGCAGCCAAGAAGGGTTAGCGGTGATCGAGACCCAGTACTTC. Translating gives CASSQEGLAVIETQYF.

This sequence joins TRBV19 and TRBJ1-1; the D gene is possibly TRBD1 (6 bases). There are 15 residues in the CDR3. V lost 3 bases to trimming and J lost 0 bases, with 11 bases between them. Germline CDR1 and CDR2: LNHDA and SQIVND (reference sequence). The CDR3 loop is CASSIKGHLNTEAFF. Written as DNA, the CDR3 is TGTGCCAGTAGTATTAAGGGACACTTGAACACTGAAGCTTTCTTT.

V usage is TRBV6-6 and J usage is TRBJ1-3; D ambiguous. Germline-derived CDR1 and CDR2 are MNHNY and SVGAGI (reference sequence). The CDR3 sequence is 13 residues long. Trimming pared 8 bases from V and 3 bases from J, leaving 11 bases between. The CDR3 nucleotides are TGTGCCAGCTATGTTCTCGGTGGAAACACCATATATTTT. Its protein product is CASYVLGGNTIYF.

This clone was counted a single time. V gene TRBV6-6 combines with J gene TRBJ1-1; a possible D gene is TRBD1 (5 bases). Per the germline V gene, CDR1 is MNHNY and CDR2 is SVGAGI (reference sequence). V was cut by 7 bases and J by 4 bases, with 16 bases left in between. The CDR3 totals 14 residues. The CDR3 is CASTQGMGFTEAFF. The CDR3 nucleotides are TGTGCCAGCACCCAGGGTATGGGGTTCACTGAAGCTTTCTTT.

V gene TRBV7-6 combines with J gene TRBJ1-6, with 8 nucleotides matching TRBD1. The CDR3 spans 15 residues. J gave up 5 bases and V 5 bases, and 5 bases lay outside the gene matches. CDR1 SGHVS and CDR2 FNYEAQ come from the germline V gene. CDR3 sequence: CASSDRGSHNSPLHF. The CDR3 DNA reads TGTGCCAGCAGCGACAGGGGTTCCCATAATTCACCCCTCCACTTT.

This clone was detected only a few times. The V call is TRBV6-5, the J call TRBJ2-7, with 9 positions matching TRBD1. V lost 0 bases and J lost 5; bases outside the gene matches: 5. This CDR3 spans 15 amino acids. CDR1 is MNHEY and CDR2 is SVGAGI in the germline V gene. The CDR3 DNA sequence: TGTGCCAGCAGTTACTCAGGAGACAGGGGGAACGAGCAGTACTTC. As protein: CASSYSGDRGNEQYF.

This clone is a singleton in its sample. This chain joins TRBV19 and TRBJ2-5; 9 bases are shared with TRBD1. V was pared by 9 bases and J by 5 bases, with 10 bases of the junction left unmatched. The germline CDR1 and CDR2 sequences are LNHDA and SQIVND (reference sequence). CDR3 length: 14 residues. CDR3 residues: CASSDRGSLETQYF. DNA for the CDR3: TGTGCCAGCTCCGACAGGGGGAGTTTGGAGACCCAGTACTTC.

The V and J genes are TRBV9 and TRBJ1-3, with 8 nucleotides matching TRBD1. V shed 0 bases, J shed 0 bases, and the junction held 5 bases outside the gene matches. CDR1 and CDR2 from the germline V gene are SGDLS and YYNGEE. The CDR3 is 17 residues long. The CDR3 DNA reads as TGTGCCAGCAGCGTAGTGGGACAGGTCTCCTCTGGAAACACCATATATTTT. This translates into CASSVVGQVSSGNTIYF.

The rearrangement links TRBV29-1 to TRBJ2-7, with D maybe TRBD1 (6 bases). The CDR3 runs to 13 residues. From germline, CDR1 is SQVTM and CDR2 ANQGSEA. The V and J ends lost 7 bases and 2 bases respectively, with 15 bases between them. The CDR3 loop is CSALGQYPYEQYF. The CDR3 coding sequence is TGCAGCGCGCTAGGACAGTACCCCTACGAGCAGTACTTC.

The V and J genes are TRBV5-1 and TRBJ2-6; 7 positions match TRBD1. The CDR3 runs 17 residues. The trim removed 3 bases at V and 4 bases at J, leaving 10 bases unmatched. The germline CDR1 and CDR2 sequences are SGHRS and YFSETQ. The CDR3 nucleotides are TGCGCCAGCAGCTCGATTTCGACAGGGACAGGGGCCAACGTCCTGACTTTC. It is translated as CASSSISTGTGANVLTF.

The rearrangement uses TRBV6-5 and TRBJ2-1; no reliable D call. Germline V gives CDR1 MNHEY, CDR2 SVGAGI. The CDR3 is 13 amino acids. Deletions cut 0 bases from V and 10 bases from J, with 10 bases between. The CDR3 region has the DNA TGTGCCAGCAGTTACTCGACTCGGAAGGAGCAGTTCTTC. This encodes CASSYSTRKEQFF.

The rearrangement links TRBV5-1 to TRBJ2-1; 12 positions agree with TRBD2. The CDR3 length is 14 residues. The V gene end was trimmed by 0 bases and the J gene end by 12 bases; junction bases not matched to a gene: 4. In germline, CDR1 is SGHRS, CDR2 YFSETQ. The CDR3 coding sequence is TGCGCCAGCAGCTTGGCCGTACTAGCGGGGGGGCAGTTCTTC. Its protein product is CASSLAVLAGGQFF. The variable domain in full, completed from reference TRBV5-1 and TRBJ2-1, reads KAGVTQTPRYLIKTRGQQVTLSCSPISGHRSVSWYQQTPGQGLQFLFEYFSETQRNKGNFPGRFSGRQFSNSRSEMNVSTLELGDSALYLCASSLAVLAGGQFFGPGTRLTVL.

The chain couples TRBV19 to TRBJ2-1, with 7 bases aligning to TRBD2. Losses at the gene ends were 4 bases for V and 2 bases for J; bases not matched to a gene: 8. The CDR3 totals 16 residues. The germline CDR1 and CDR2 sequences are LNHDA and SQIVND (reference sequence). The CDR3 region has the DNA TGTGCCAGTAGTAACCCGCTAGCGGCCCCCTACAATGAGCAGTTCTTC. Its translation is CASSNPLAAPYNEQFF.

The V gene is TRBV29-1, the J gene TRBJ1-2; a weak D match, TRBD1 (5 bases). V was shortened by 4 bases and J by 3 bases, with 12 bases between the two germline ends. The CDR3 has 13 residues. In germline, CDR1 is SQVTM, CDR2 ANQGSEA. This CDR3 is CSVGSGRDYGYTF. The CDR3 DNA is TGCAGCGTTGGATCAGGGAGGGACTATGGCTACACCTTC.

This chain joins TRBV7-9 and TRBJ2-7; the D gene is possibly TRBD1 (5 bases). From germline, CDR1 is SEHNR and CDR2 FQNEAQ (reference sequence). This CDR3 has 10 amino acids. V was cut by 5 bases and J by 7 bases, with 6 bases left in between. CDR3 sequence: CASSAGEQYF. As DNA, the CDR3 is TGTGCCAGCAGCGCAGGGGAGCAGTACTTC. The entire variable domain, with the rest obtained from reference TRBV7-9 and TRBJ2-7, is as follows: DTGVSQNPRHKITKRGQNVTFRCDPISEHNRLYWYRQTLGQGPEFLTYFQNEAQLEKSRLLSDRFSAERPKGSFSTLEIQRTEQGDSAMYLCASSAGEQYFGPGTRLTVT.

The chain is built from TRBV29-1 and TRBJ2-7, with 8 nucleotides matching TRBD1. Germline CDR1 and CDR2: SQVTM and ANQGSEA. Germline trimming cut 5 bases from V and 3 bases from J; bases unmatched to any gene: 6. This CDR3 has 13 amino acids. CDR3 DNA: TGCAGCGTTTCGACAGGGGTCCTCTACGAGCAGTACTTC. It encodes CSVSTGVLYEQYF.

The genes are TRBV13 and TRBJ1-4; D not resolved. CDR3 length: 15 amino acids. Germline-derived CDR1 and CDR2 are PRHDT and FYEKMQ (reference sequence). Trimming stripped 0 bases from V and 6 bases from J, with 11 bases between. CDR3 bases: TGTGCCAGCAGCTTAGGTAGCCAGGAGGATGAAAAACTGTTTTTT. Encoded protein: CASSLGSQEDEKLFF.

The chain is built from TRBV5-4 and TRBJ2-2; 9 bases agree with TRBD1. Trimming took 0 bases from V and 7 from J; bases not matched to a gene: 7. The CDR3 has 16 amino acids. Germline V gene sequence: CDR1 SGHNT, CDR2 YYREEE (reference sequence). The CDR3 loop reads CASSLGGTGIDGELFF. The CDR3 DNA sequence: TGTGCCAGCAGCTTGGGTGGGACAGGGATTGACGGGGAGCTGTTTTTT.

The chain joins TRBV27 to TRBJ1-1; tentative D call: TRBD1 (6 bases). Germline V gene sequence: CDR1 MNHEY, CDR2 SMNVEV (reference sequence). Trimming removed 0 bases from V and 5 bases from J, with 19 bases in between. The CDR3 extends over 17 amino acids. CDR3 bases: TGTGCCAGCAGTTTATCGACCTTACAGGGTGTCGGGACTGAAGCTTTCTTT. Translated, it gives CASSLSTLQGVGTEAFF.

The CDR3 DNA is TGTGCCAGTAAATTGGAGGGTGGGGACAGTGGCTACACCTTC. This gives the protein CASKLEGGDSGYTF. This rearrangement joins TRBV19 to TRBJ1-2, with 7 bases matching TRBD1. Germline CDR1 reads LNHDA; CDR2 reads SQIVND (reference sequence). J was trimmed by 7 bases and V by 7 bases; bases with no gene match: 12. CDR3 size: 14 residues. The full variable domain, with the rest looked up from reference TRBV19 and TRBJ1-2, is DGGITQSPKYLFRKEGQNVTLSCEQNLNHDAMYWYRQDPGQGLRLIYYSQIVNDFQKGDIAEGYSVSREKKESFPLTVTSAQKNPTAFYLCASKLEGGDSGYTFGSGTRLTVV.

The gene calls are TRBV30 and TRBJ1-3; no firm D call. The CDR3 length is 13 residues. In germline, CDR1 is GTSNPN, CDR2 SVGIG (reference sequence). The germline V and J ends were trimmed by 0 bases and 9 bases, with 12 bases remaining between them. The CDR3 spells CAWSVNGRSTIYF. Here the CDR3 DNA reads TGTGCCTGGAGTGTTAACGGAAGGAGCACCATATATTTT.

This chain connects TRBV5-1 to TRBJ1-1; D is unresolved. V lost 0 bases and J 3 bases, leaving 12 bases between the germline ends. Looked up from germline, CDR1 is SGHRS and CDR2 is YFSETQ. The CDR3 sequence is 15 residues long. CDR3 bases: TGCGCCAGCAGCTTGGGGGCGGGATTGGACACTGAAGCTTTCTTT. Translated, it gives CASSLGAGLDTEAFF. Based on the CDR3 plus reference TRBV5-1 and TRBJ1-1, the full variable domain is KAGVTQTPRYLIKTRGQQVTLSCSPISGHRSVSWYQQTPGQGLQFLFEYFSETQRNKGNFPGRFSGRQFSNSRSEMNVSTLELGDSALYLCASSLGAGLDTEAFFGQGTRLTVV.

CDR3 nucleotide sequence: TGTGCCAGCAGCCCACTAGCGGGGGGCCGTGCAGATACGCAGTATTTT. Translation: CASSPLAGGRADTQYF. This chain uses TRBV7-2 with TRBJ2-3; 12 bases are shared with TRBD2. CDR3 length: 16 amino acids. Germline values: CDR1 SGHTA, CDR2 FQGNSA. With V trimmed by 5 bases and J by 4 bases, 7 bases remained unmatched.

The CDR3 here is CASSSHRGNTGELFF. CDR3 coding DNA: TGCGCCAGCAGCTCCCACAGGGGAAACACCGGGGAGCTGTTTTTT. The rearrangement links TRBV5-1 to TRBJ2-2; 7 nucleotides agree with TRBD1. CDR3 length: 15 residues. Germline V gene lookup returns CDR1 SGHRS and CDR2 YFSETQ. The junction had 4 bases not matched to a gene; V was cut back by 3 bases and J by 2 bases.